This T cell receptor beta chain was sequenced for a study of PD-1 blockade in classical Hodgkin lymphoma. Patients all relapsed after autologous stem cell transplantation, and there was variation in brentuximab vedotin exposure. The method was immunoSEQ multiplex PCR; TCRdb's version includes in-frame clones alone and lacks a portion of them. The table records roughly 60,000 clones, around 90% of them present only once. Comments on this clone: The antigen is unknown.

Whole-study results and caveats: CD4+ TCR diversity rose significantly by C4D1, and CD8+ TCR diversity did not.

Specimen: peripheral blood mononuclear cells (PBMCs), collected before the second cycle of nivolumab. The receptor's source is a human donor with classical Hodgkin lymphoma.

This chain's CDR3 is CASSDGQLGGTETQYF. CDR3 sequence (DNA): TGTGCCAGCAGCGATGGACAGTTGGGTGGTACAGAGACCCAGTACTTC. V and J are TRBV9 and TRBJ2-5; possible D gene TRBD1, 6 bases. Trimming cost V 3 bases and J 4 bases, with 19 bases left between them. CDR1 SGDLS and CDR2 YYNGEE come from the germline V gene. The CDR3 loop spans 16 amino acids.